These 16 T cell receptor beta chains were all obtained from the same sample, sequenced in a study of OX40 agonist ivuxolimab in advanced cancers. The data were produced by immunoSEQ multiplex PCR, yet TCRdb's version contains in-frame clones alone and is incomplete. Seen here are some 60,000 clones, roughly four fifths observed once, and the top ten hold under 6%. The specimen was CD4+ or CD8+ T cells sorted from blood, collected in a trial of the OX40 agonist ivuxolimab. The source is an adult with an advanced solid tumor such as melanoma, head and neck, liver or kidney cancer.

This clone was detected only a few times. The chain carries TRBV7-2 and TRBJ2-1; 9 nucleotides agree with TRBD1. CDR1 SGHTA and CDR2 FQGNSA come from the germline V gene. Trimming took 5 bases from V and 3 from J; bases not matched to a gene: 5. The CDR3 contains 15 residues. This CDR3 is CASSTGQGGYNEQFF. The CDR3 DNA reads TGTGCCAGCAGCACGGGACAGGGAGGCTACAATGAGCAGTTCTTC. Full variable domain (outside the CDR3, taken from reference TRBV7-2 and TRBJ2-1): GAGVSQSPSNKVTEKGKDVELRCDPISGHTALYWYRQSLGQGLEFLIYFQGNSAPDKSGLPSDRFSAERTGGSVSTLTIQRTQQEDSAVYLCASSTGQGGYNEQFFGPGTRLTVL.

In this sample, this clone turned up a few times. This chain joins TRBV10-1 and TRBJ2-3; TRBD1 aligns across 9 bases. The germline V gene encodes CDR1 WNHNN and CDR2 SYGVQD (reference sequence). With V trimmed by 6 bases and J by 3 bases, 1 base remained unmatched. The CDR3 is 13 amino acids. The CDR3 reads CASSGQGTDTQYF. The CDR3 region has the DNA TGCGCCAGCAGCGGACAGGGGACAGATACGCAGTATTTT.

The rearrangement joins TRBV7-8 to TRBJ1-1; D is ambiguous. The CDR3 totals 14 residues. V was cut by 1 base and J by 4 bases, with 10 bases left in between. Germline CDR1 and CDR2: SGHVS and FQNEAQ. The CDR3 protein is CASSLVGGGTEAFF. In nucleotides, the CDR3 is TGTGCCAGCAGCTTAGTAGGTGGAGGCACTGAAGCTTTCTTT. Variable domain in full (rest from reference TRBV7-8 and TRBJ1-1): GAGVSQSPRYKVAKRGQDVALRCDPISGHVSLFWYQQALGQGPEFLTYFQNEAQLDKSGLPSDRFFAERPEGSVSTLKIQRTQQEDSAVYLCASSLVGGGTEAFFGQGTRLTVV.

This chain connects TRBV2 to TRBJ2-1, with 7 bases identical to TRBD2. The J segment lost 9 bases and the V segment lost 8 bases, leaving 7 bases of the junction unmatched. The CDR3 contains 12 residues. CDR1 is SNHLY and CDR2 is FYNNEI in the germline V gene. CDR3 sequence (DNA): TGTGCCAGCGCCAGACTAGCTCTTGAGCAGTTCTTC. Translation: CASARLALEQFF.

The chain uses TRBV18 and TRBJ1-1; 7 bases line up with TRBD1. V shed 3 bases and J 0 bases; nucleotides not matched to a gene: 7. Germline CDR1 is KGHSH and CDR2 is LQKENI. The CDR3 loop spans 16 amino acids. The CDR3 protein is CASSPKDRPLNTEAFF. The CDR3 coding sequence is TGTGCCAGCTCACCTAAGGACAGGCCTTTGAACACTGAAGCTTTCTTT.

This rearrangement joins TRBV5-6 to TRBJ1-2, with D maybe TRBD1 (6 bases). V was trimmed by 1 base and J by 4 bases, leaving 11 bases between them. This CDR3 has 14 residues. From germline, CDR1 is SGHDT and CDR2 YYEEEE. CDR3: CASSLTGRPYGYTF. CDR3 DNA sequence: TGTGCCAGCAGCTTGACAGGGCGACCCTATGGCTACACCTTC.

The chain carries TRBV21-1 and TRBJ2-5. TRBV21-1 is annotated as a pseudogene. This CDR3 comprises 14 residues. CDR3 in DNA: TGTGCCAGCAGCAAGGGCCGGAGTACGGAGACCCAGTACTTC. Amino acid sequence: CASSKGRSTETQYF.

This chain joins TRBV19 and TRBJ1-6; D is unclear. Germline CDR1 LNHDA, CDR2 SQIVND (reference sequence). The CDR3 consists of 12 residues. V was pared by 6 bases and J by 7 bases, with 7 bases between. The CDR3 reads CASSPVNSPLHF. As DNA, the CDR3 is TGTGCCAGTAGCCCCGTGAATTCACCCCTCCACTTT.

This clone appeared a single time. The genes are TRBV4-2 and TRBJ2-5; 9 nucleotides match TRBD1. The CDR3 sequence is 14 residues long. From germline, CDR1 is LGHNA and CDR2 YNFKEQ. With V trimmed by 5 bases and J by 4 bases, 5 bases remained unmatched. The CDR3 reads CASSMGQGRETQYF. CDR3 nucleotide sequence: TGTGCCAGCAGCATGGGACAGGGCCGAGAGACCCAGTACTTC.

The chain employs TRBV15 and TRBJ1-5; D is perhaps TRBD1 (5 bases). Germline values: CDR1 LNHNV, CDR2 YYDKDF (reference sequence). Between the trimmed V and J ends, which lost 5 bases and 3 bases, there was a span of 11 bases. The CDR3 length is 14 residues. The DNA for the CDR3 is TGTGCCACCAGCTCCGGGACTAACAATCAGCCCCAGCATTTT. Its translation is CATSSGTNNQPQHF.

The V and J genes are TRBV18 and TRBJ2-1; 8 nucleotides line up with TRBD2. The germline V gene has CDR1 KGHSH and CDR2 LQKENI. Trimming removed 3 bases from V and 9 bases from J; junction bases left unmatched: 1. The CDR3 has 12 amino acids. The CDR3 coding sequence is TGTGCCAGCTCACCCCGGGGGGGTGAGCAGTTCTTC. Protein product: CASSPRGGEQFF.

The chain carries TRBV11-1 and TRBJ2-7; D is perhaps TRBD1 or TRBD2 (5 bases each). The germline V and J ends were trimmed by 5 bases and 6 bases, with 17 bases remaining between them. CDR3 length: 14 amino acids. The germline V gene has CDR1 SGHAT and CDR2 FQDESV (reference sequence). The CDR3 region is CASSPGTAFSEQYF. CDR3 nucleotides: TGTGCCAGCAGCCCCGGGACGGCCTTTAGCGAGCAGTACTTC.

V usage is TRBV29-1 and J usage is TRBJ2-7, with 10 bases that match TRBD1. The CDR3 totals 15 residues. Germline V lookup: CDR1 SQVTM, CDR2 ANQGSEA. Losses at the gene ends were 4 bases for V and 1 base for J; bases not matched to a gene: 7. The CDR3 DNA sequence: TGCAGCGTTGTGGACAGGGGGGTGGCGTCCTACGAGCAGTACTTC. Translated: CSVVDRGVASYEQYF.

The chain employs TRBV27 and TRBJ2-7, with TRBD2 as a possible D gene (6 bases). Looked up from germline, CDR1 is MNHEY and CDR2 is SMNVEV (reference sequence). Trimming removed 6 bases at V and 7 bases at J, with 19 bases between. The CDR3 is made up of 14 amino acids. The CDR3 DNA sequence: TGTGCCAGCAGCCTGACTGGAGGGCCGGAAGAGCAGTACTTC. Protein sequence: CASSLTGGPEEQYF.

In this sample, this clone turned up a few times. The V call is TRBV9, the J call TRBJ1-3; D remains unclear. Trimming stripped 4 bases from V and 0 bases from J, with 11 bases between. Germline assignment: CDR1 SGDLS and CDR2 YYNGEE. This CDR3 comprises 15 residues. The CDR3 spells CASSQKAYSGNTIYF. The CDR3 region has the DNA TGTGCCAGCAGCCAGAAGGCTTACTCTGGAAACACCATATATTTT.

The CDR3 region has the DNA TGTGCCAGCAGCAAACCTGGAAGAGAAGCCGGCACAGATACGCAGTATTTT. Translation: CASSKPGREAGTDTQYF. The chain recombines TRBV21-1 with TRBJ2-3. TRBV21-1 is deemed a pseudogene. This CDR3 has 17 amino acids.